This TCR beta chain was sequenced during a study of blood T cell repertoires in COVID-19. Recovered participants had two consecutive negative NP/OP PCR tests, healthcare professional clearance, or symptom resolution. This clone was seen a single time. Assay used: immunoSEQ multiplex PCR; TCRdb lists only in-frame clones, some missing. The data show approximately 450,000 clones, 85% to 90% seen once. The TCR comes from a man between 25 and 39 years old who had recovered from COVID-19. Sequencing input: PBMCs or T cells enriched from blood (not recorded which).

In nucleotides, the CDR3 is TGTGCCAGCAGAGCTAGCGGGAGTAATGAGCAGTTCTTC. The encoded protein is CASRASGSNEQFF. The V and J genes are TRBV27 and TRBJ2-1, with TRBD2 matching over 10 bases. CDR3 length: 13 residues. Germline V CDR1 and CDR2: MNHEY, SMNVEV (reference sequence). V lost 6 bases and J lost 7; bases outside the gene matches: 3.